The 3 T cell receptor beta chains below all came from one sample that was sequenced in a study of T-cell memory formation after mild COVID-19. TCRdb re-called the 5' RACE reads through MiXCR, storing one row per CDR3 protein. The sample has about 360,000 distinct CDR3 sequences, 10% to 15% seen once; the top ten hold about 20%. Sequenced material: PBMCs or a T cell subset sorted from them (not recorded which). The receptor set was obtained from a young man who had mild COVID-19 (a few samples of this study predate the infection). Cell type and time point are not known.

This clonotype was seen a few times. The genes are TRBV29-1 and TRBJ2-5, with 7 bases lining up with TRBD2. The germline CDR1 and CDR2 sequences are SQVTM and ANQGSEA. With V trimmed by 6 bases and J by 4 bases, 8 bases remained unmatched. The CDR3 extends over 13 amino acids. The CDR3 loop reads CSVERTSGETQYF. The CDR3 DNA reads TGCAGCGTCGAGCGGACTAGTGGAGAGACCCAGTACTTC. Combining the CDR3 with reference TRBV29-1 and TRBJ2-5 gives the whole variable domain SAVISQKPSRDICQRGTSLTIQCQVDSQVTMMFWYRQQPGQSLTLIATANQGSEATYESGFVIDKFPISRPNLTFSTLTVSNMSPEDSSIYLCSVERTSGETQYFGPGTRLLVL.

This clonotype was recorded at least ten times. The rearrangement uses TRBV4-1 and TRBJ2-4, with unresolved D. The CDR3 consists of 15 residues. V dropped 1 base and J dropped 2 bases, with 9 bases sitting between them. CDR1 is MGHRA, CDR2 YSYEKL, per germline. CDR3 DNA: TGCGCCAGCAGCCAAGTGTTCGCTACCAAAAACATTCAGTACTTC. Translation gives CASSQVFATKNIQYF.

The V call is TRBV5-1, the J call TRBJ2-1, with 8 bases that match TRBD1. J gave up 12 bases and V 5 bases, and 7 bases lay outside the gene matches. Germline V gene lookup returns CDR1 SGHRS and CDR2 YFSETQ. CDR3 length: 12 amino acids. CDR3 DNA sequence: TGCGCCAGCAGACTGACAGGGGATGGGCAGTTCTTC. This codes for CASRLTGDGQFF.